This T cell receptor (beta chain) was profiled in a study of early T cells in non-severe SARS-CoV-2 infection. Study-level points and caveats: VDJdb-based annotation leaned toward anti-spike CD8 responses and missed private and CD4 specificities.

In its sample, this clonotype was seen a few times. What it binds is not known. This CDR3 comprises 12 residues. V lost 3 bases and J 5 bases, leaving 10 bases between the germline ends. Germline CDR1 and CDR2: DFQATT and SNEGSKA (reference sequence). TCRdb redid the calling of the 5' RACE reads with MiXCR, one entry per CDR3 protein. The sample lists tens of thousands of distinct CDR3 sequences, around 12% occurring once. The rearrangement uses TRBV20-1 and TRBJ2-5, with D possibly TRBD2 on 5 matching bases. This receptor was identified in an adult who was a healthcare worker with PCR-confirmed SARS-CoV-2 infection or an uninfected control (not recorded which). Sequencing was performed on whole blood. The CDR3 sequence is CSASGGTETQYF. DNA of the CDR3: TGCAGTGCTAGTGGAGGCACGGAGACCCAGTACTTC.